One and the same sample provided the 25 T cell receptor beta chains below, sequenced in a study of T cell responses to AZD1222 COVID-19 vaccine. Profiling relied on immunoSEQ multiplex PCR, and the TCRdb table lists in-frame clones only, not all of them. The table lists under 200,000 clones, about nine tenths of them singletons, with about 1.6% in the top ten. The sample consisted of peripheral blood, taken on day 0 of AZD1222 vaccination. Receptors originate from an adult in good health.

The chain is built from TRBV7-3 and TRBJ2-5; the match to TRBD2 covers 10 bases. The V gene end was trimmed by 5 bases and the J gene end by 4 bases; junction bases not matched to a gene: 7. Germline CDR1 is SGHTA and CDR2 is FQGTGA. CDR3 length: 15 amino acids. The CDR3 protein is CASSGAGGMGETQYF. In nucleotides, the CDR3 is TGTGCCAGCAGCGGAGCGGGGGGGATGGGAGAGACCCAGTACTTC.

This clone was seen once. This chain uses TRBV7-9 with TRBJ2-7; TRBD2 aligns across 10 bases. V shed 5 bases, J shed 3 bases, and the junction held 4 bases outside the gene matches. Germline CDR1 and CDR2: SEHNR and FQNEAQ (reference sequence). The CDR3 has 14 amino acids. The CDR3, as DNA: TGTGCCAGCAGCCAGAAGCGGGGGGGCTACGAGCAGTACTTC. It yields the protein CASSQKRGGYEQYF.

This chain joins TRBV5-5 and TRBJ2-1; 11 bases map to TRBD2. The CDR3 length is 18 residues. Trimming cost V 1 base and J 3 bases; bases outside gene matches: 9. Looked up from germline, CDR1 is SGHKS and CDR2 is YYEKEE (reference sequence). CDR3 nucleotides: TGTGCCAGCAGCTTGAGGTTAGCGGGGGGGCCTAACTACAATGAGCAGTTCTTC. Its translation is CASSLRLAGGPNYNEQFF.

In this sample, this clone turned up once. J is TRBJ1-3 and V is TRBV28; 7 positions agree with TRBD1. The V and J ends lost 2 bases and 3 bases, in that order; junction bases with no gene match: 10. The CDR3 has 17 residues. Germline CDR1 and CDR2: MDHEN and SYDVKM. CDR3 nucleotide sequence: TGTGCCAGCAGTTTAAGGGGCAGGGGGTTTGGTGGAAACACCATATATTTT. This gives the protein CASSLRGRGFGGNTIYF.

This clone was detected once. V gene TRBV11-1 combines with J gene TRBJ2-4; the D call may be TRBD1 or TRBD2 (5 bases each). The germline V gene has CDR1 SGHAT and CDR2 FQDESV (reference sequence). Deletions cut 3 bases from V and 2 bases from J, with 11 bases between. The CDR3 extends over 15 amino acids. The CDR3 bases are TGTGCCAGCAGCTTCGAGGGGATGACCAAAAACATTCAGTACTTC. Translation: CASSFEGMTKNIQYF.

The J gene is TRBJ1-1, the V gene TRBV5-8, with D possibly TRBD1 on 6 matching bases. V was cut by 2 bases and J by 6 bases, with 20 bases left in between. Per the germline V gene, CDR1 is SGHTS and CDR2 is YDEGEE. The CDR3 contains 16 residues. The CDR3 here is CASSLGTRGAEAEAFF. CDR3 bases: TGTGCCAGCAGCTTAGGGACGAGGGGGGCTGAGGCTGAAGCTTTCTTT.

This chain links TRBV10-3 with TRBJ1-1; D call uncertain. This CDR3 contains 13 residues. Germline lookup yields CDR1 ENHRY and CDR2 SYGVKD. Trimming took off 7 bases at V and 3 bases at J, with 12 bases between the two ends. This CDR3 is CAIMSMADTEAFF. As DNA, the CDR3 is TGTGCCATCATGAGTATGGCGGACACTGAAGCTTTCTTT.

V and J are TRBV29-1 and TRBJ2-3; D possibly corresponds to TRBD2 (5 bases). Germline lookup yields CDR1 SQVTM and CDR2 ANQGSEA. Between the trimmed V and J ends, which lost 1 base and 4 bases, there was a span of 6 bases. The length of the CDR3 is 12 residues. The CDR3: CSVEGSADTQYF. The CDR3 DNA sequence: TGCAGCGTTGAAGGTAGCGCAGATACGCAGTATTTT.

The chain carries TRBV30 and TRBJ1-2; D might be TRBD1 (5 bases). Between the trimmed V and J ends, which lost 5 bases and 4 bases, there was a span of 20 bases. CDR3 length equals 15 residues. Germline values: CDR1 GTSNPN, CDR2 SVGIG (reference sequence). CDR3 coding DNA: TGTGCCTGGTTACTCCGGGACGGGGAAGTCTATGGCTACACCTTC. It encodes CAWLLRDGEVYGYTF.

The V gene is TRBV11-3, the J gene TRBJ2-1; D possibly matches TRBD1 or TRBD2 (5 bases each). This CDR3 spans 17 amino acids. Germline V lookup: CDR1 SGHNT, CDR2 YENEEA. Trimming took 5 bases from V and 0 from J, leaving 17 bases between them. CDR3 in DNA: TGTGCCAGCAGCATGACCGGGACGGCTAGCTCCTACAATGAGCAGTTCTTC. This codes for CASSMTGTASSYNEQFF.

The J gene is TRBJ1-1, the V gene TRBV7-9, with D possibly being TRBD1 (5 bases). CDR1 is SEHNR, CDR2 FQNEAQ, per germline (reference sequence). V was cut by 5 bases and J by 6 bases, with 16 bases left in between. The CDR3 consists of 14 residues. The CDR3 DNA reads TGTGCCAGCAGCCGCATCGGACACAAGGCTGAAGCTTTCTTT. Amino acid sequence: CASSRIGHKAEAFF.

The chain combines TRBV6-2 or TRBV6-3 with TRBJ2-7, with TRBD1 identical over 9 bases. J gave up 5 bases and V 5 bases, and 4 bases lay outside the gene matches. Germline-derived CDR1 and CDR2 are MNHEY and SVGEGT. The CDR3 extends over 13 amino acids. CDR3 sequence (DNA): TGTGCCAGCAGTGGGACAGGGATCCACGAGCAGTACTTC. Its translation is CASSGTGIHEQYF.

The J gene is TRBJ1-5, the V gene TRBV2; D is perhaps TRBD1 (6 bases). The CDR3 is made up of 13 amino acids. Trimming removed 7 bases at V and 3 bases at J, with 10 bases between. Looked up from germline, CDR1 is SNHLY and CDR2 is FYNNEI. CDR3 sequence reads: CASKGGLNQPQHF. The CDR3 DNA follows: TGTGCCAGCAAGGGGGGGCTCAATCAGCCCCAGCATTTT. Filled out from reference TRBV2 and TRBJ1-5, the complete variable domain reads EPEVTQTPSHQVTQMGQEVILRCVPISNHLYFYWYRQILGQKVEFLVSFYNNEISEKSEIFDDQFSVERPDGSNFTLKIRSTKLEDSAMYFCASKGGLNQPQHFGDGTRLSIL.

The chain recombines TRBV10-2 with TRBJ1-6; TRBD1 agrees at 8 bases. J lost 7 bases, V lost 8 bases, and 7 bases had no gene match. This CDR3 comprises 14 residues. CDR1 is WSHSY and CDR2 is SAAADI in the germline V gene. The CDR3 protein is CASLLGTGNSPLHF. The CDR3 DNA reads TGCGCCAGCCTTCTCGGGACAGGCAATTCACCCCTCCACTTT.

The genes are TRBV30 and TRBJ1-3; unclear D gene. In germline, CDR1 is GTSNPN, CDR2 SVGIG (reference sequence). The CDR3 covers 12 residues. V dropped 5 bases and J dropped 2 bases, with 7 bases sitting between them. CDR3 loop: CAWGNPGNTIYF. In DNA form, the CDR3 reads TGTGCCTGGGGAAATCCTGGAAACACCATATATTTT.

This clone turned up a few times. V usage is TRBV6-5 and J usage is TRBJ2-7; perhaps TRBD1 as D (5 bases). Germline assignment: CDR1 MNHEY and CDR2 SVGAGI. The CDR3 sequence is 13 residues long. V lost 9 bases and J 2 bases, leaving 14 bases between the germline ends. The CDR3 here is CASQKGMAYEQYF. In nucleotides, the CDR3 is TGTGCCAGTCAAAAGGGGATGGCCTACGAGCAGTACTTC.

The V and J genes are TRBV16 and TRBJ1-1; unclear D gene. The CDR3 sequence is 13 residues long. The V end was cut by 3 bases, the J end by 6 bases, with 11 bases between. Germline loops: CDR1 KGHSY, CDR2 FQNENV. DNA for the CDR3: TGTGCCAGCAGCCAGGGTCCGGCAGCTGAAGCTTTCTTT. Residues: CASSQGPAAEAFF.

The rearrangement links TRBV6-5 to TRBJ2-3; 9 bases align to TRBD2. Germline CDR1 is MNHEY and CDR2 is SVGAGI. CDR3 length: 15 residues. The V segment lost 4 bases and the J segment 4 bases; nucleotides outside the gene matches: 6. The CDR3 DNA follows: TGTGCCAGCAGTTTAAGCGGGGGGTATGCAGATACGCAGTATTTT. Translation: CASSLSGGYADTQYF.

There are a few counts of this clone. The J gene is TRBJ1-6, the V gene TRBV11-1, with a possible D match to TRBD1 (6 bases). V lost 0 bases and J lost 9, with 9 bases in between. The CDR3 totals 14 residues. Germline CDR1 is SGHAT and CDR2 is FQDESV (reference sequence). DNA for the CDR3: TGTGCCAGCAGCTTAGCGGCAGGGGCTTCACCCCTCCACTTT. This sequence encodes CASSLAAGASPLHF. Drawing the rest from reference TRBV11-1 and TRBJ1-6, the complete variable domain is EAEVAQSPRYKITEKSQAVAFWCDPISGHATLYWYRQILGQGPELLVQFQDESVVDDSQLPKDRFSAERLKGVDSTLKIQPAELGDSAMYLCASSLAAGASPLHFGNGTRLTVT.

This rearrangement joins TRBV4-1 to TRBJ2-7; D may correspond to TRBD1 or TRBD2 (5 bases each). The CDR3 extends over 16 amino acids. The ends were cut back, 1 base at V and 2 bases at J, with 15 bases in the middle. Germline CDR1 MGHRA, CDR2 YSYEKL. The DNA of the CDR3 is TGCGCCAGCAGCCAAGCCCCGGGACGGACACCCTACGAGCAGTACTTC. Protein sequence: CASSQAPGRTPYEQYF.

The CDR3 sequence is CASSYGPNQPQHF. Written as DNA, the CDR3 is TGTGCCAGCAGTTACGGGCCGAATCAGCCCCAGCATTTT. The chain combines TRBV6-5 with TRBJ1-5; no definite D call. Germline V gene sequence: CDR1 MNHEY, CDR2 SVGAGI. V lost 2 bases, J lost 4 bases, and 6 bases lay in between. The CDR3 spans 13 residues.

The V and J genes are TRBV6-5 and TRBJ1-5; D may be TRBD1 (6 bases). This CDR3 is 15 amino acids long. V was cut by 6 bases and J by 9 bases, with 21 bases left in between. CDR1 is MNHEY, CDR2 SVGAGI, per germline. The chain's CDR3 is CASRPTGSSRGPQHF. CDR3 sequence (DNA): TGTGCCAGCAGACCCACAGGGTCCTCAAGGGGGCCCCAGCATTTT.

This rearrangement joins TRBV18 to TRBJ1-2; TRBD1 matches 9 bases. This CDR3 contains 14 residues. The germline gives CDR1 KGHSH, CDR2 LQKENI. The V and J ends lost 3 bases and 8 bases, in that order; junction bases with no gene match: 7. CDR3 residues: CASSPPGTGSGYTF. The CDR3 DNA sequence: TGTGCCAGCTCACCTCCCGGGACAGGGAGCGGCTACACCTTC.

The sample holds one count of this clone. The genes are TRBV6-1 and TRBJ2-3, with TRBD2 as a possible D gene (5 bases). The germline V and J ends were trimmed by 2 bases and 5 bases, with 14 bases remaining between them. In germline, CDR1 is MNHNS, CDR2 SASEGT. The CDR3 covers 15 residues. The CDR3 DNA is TGTGCCAGCAGTGAATATGGAGCCCGGGGAGATACGCAGTATTTT. It codes for CASSEYGARGDTQYF.

This rearrangement joins TRBV24-1 to TRBJ2-5, with D tentatively TRBD2 (6 bases). There are 14 residues in the CDR3. Trimming removed 6 bases from V and 1 base from J, with 11 bases in between. CDR1 is KGHDR and CDR2 is SFDVKD in the germline V gene. This CDR3 reads CATSLSGRQETQYF. The CDR3 DNA follows: TGTGCCACCAGTCTCAGCGGGCGCCAAGAGACCCAGTACTTC.